The T cell receptor beta chain described here comes from a study of cytomegalovirus exposure and HLA in healthy donors. While the first cohort had fewer than 850 subjects, the donors belonged to the separate validation cohort of over a hundred subjects. Trimming removed 5 bases from V and 7 bases from J; junction bases left unmatched: 7. This CDR3 has 14 amino acids. Germline assignment: CDR1 LNHDA and CDR2 SQIVND (reference sequence). Sequencing used immunoSEQ multiplex PCR; TCRdb keeps in-frame clones, though not all of them. This table has 57,000 or so clones, just under 95% appearing once. The sequenced sample was PBMCs. J is TRBJ2-2 and V is TRBV19; TRBD1 aligns across 7 bases. This TCR derives from a young man in good health and CMV-seronegative. CDR3 in DNA: TGTGCCAGTAGTGCGGACAGGTCTATCGGGGAGCTGTTTTTT. This sequence encodes CASSADRSIGELFF.